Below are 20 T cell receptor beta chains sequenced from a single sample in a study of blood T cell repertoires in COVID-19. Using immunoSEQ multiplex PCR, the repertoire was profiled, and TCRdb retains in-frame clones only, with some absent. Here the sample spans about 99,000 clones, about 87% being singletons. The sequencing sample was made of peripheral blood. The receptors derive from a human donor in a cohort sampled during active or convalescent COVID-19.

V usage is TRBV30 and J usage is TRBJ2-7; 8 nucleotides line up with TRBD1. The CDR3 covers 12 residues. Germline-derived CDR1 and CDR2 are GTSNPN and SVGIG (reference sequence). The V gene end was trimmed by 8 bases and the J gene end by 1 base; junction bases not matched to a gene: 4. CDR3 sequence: CAGDRGSYEQYF. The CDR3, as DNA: TGTGCCGGCGACAGGGGATCCTACGAGCAGTACTTC.

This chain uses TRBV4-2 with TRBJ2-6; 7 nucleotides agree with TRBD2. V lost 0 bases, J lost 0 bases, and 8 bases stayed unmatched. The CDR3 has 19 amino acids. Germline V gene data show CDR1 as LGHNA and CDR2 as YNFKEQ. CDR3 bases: TGTGCCAGCAGCCAAGAAGTCCAGCGGGGCGGCTCTGGGGCCAACGTCCTGACTTTC. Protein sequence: CASSQEVQRGGSGANVLTF.

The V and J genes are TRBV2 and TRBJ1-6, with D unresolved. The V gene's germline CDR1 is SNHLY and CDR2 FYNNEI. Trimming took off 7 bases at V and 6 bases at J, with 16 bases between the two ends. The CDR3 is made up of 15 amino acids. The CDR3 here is CASTQETAGNSPLHF. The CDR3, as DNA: TGTGCCAGCACCCAAGAAACAGCCGGTAATTCACCCCTCCACTTT.

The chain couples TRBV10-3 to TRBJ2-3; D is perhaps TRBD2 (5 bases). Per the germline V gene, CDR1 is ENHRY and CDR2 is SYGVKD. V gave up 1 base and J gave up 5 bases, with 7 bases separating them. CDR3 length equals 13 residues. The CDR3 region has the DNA TGTGCCATCAGTGAGTACGCGGGAGATACGCAGTATTTT. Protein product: CAISEYAGDTQYF.

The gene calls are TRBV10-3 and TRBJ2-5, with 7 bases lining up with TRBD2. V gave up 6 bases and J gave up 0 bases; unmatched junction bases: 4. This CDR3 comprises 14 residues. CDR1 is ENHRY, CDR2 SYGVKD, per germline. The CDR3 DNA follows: TGTGCCATCAGCCCAGCGGGGAACCAAGAGACCCAGTACTTC. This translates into CAISPAGNQETQYF.

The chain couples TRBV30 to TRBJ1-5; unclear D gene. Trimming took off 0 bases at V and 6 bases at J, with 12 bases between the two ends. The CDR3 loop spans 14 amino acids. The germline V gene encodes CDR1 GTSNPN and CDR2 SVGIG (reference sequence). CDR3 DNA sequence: TGTGCCTGGAGTGTAGATCCGGGTTCTCAGCCCCAGCATTTT. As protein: CAWSVDPGSQPQHF. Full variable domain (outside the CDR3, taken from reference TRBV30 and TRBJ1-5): SQTIHQWPATLVQPVGSPLSLECTVEGTSNPNLYWYRQAAGRGLQLLFYSVGIGQISSEVPQNLSASRPQDRQFILSSKKLLLSDSGFYLCAWSVDPGSQPQHFGDGTRLSIL.

The DNA for the CDR3 is TGCGCCAGCAGCGCACTGGCAGGGGTCGTTGAGCAGTTCTTC. It specifies CASSALAGVVEQFF. V is TRBV5-1 and J is TRBJ2-1; TRBD1 is a possible D gene (6 bases). V lost 4 bases and J 9 bases, leaving 17 bases between the germline ends. Germline V gives CDR1 SGHRS, CDR2 YFSETQ. The CDR3 has 14 residues.

The CDR3 protein is CASSEGGVWGLNNEKLFF. The CDR3 DNA sequence: TGTGCCAGCAGTGAAGGAGGGGTTTGGGGGCTGAATAATGAAAAACTGTTTTTT. The rearrangement joins TRBV2 to TRBJ1-4, with D maybe TRBD1 (6 bases). CDR1 and CDR2 (germline): SNHLY, FYNNEI. This CDR3 has 18 residues. Trimming took off 1 base at V and 4 bases at J, with 19 bases between the two ends.

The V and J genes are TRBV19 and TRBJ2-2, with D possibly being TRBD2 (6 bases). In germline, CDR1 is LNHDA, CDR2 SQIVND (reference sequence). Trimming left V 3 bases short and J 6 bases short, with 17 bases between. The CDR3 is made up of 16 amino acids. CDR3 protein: CASSIMSGREAGELFF. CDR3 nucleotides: TGTGCCAGTAGTATCATGTCGGGCAGGGAGGCCGGGGAGCTGTTTTTT.

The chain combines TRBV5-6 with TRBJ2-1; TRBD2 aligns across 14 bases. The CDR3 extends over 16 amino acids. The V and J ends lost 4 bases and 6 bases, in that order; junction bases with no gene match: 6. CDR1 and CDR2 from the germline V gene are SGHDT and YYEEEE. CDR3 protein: CASSPLGLAGANEQFF. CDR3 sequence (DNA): TGTGCCAGCAGCCCCCTGGGACTAGCGGGGGCCAATGAGCAGTTCTTC.

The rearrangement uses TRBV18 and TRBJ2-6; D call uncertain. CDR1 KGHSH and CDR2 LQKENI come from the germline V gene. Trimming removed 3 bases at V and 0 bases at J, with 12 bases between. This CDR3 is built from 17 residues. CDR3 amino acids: CASSPGPRSSGANVLTF. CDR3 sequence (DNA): TGTGCCAGCTCACCTGGTCCCAGATCCTCTGGGGCCAACGTCCTGACTTTC. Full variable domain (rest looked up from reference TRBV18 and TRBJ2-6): NAGVMQNPRHLVRRRGQEARLRCSPMKGHSHVYWYRQLPEEGLKFMVYLQKENIIDESGMPKERFSAEFPKEGPSILRIQQVVRGDSAAYFCASSPGPRSSGANVLTFGAGSRLTVL.

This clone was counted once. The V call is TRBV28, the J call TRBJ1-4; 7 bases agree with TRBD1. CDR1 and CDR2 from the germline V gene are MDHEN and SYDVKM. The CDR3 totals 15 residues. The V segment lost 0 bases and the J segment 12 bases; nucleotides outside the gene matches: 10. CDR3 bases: TGTGCCAGCAGTTTATGGCGAAATTTAGGGACAGAACTGTTTTTT. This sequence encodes CASSLWRNLGTELFF.

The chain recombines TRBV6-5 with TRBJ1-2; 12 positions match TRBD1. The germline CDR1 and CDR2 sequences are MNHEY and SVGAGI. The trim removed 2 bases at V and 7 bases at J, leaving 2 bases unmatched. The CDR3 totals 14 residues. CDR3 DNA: TGTGCCAGCAGTTACGGGGACAGGGGGCCTGGCTACACCTTC. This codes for CASSYGDRGPGYTF.

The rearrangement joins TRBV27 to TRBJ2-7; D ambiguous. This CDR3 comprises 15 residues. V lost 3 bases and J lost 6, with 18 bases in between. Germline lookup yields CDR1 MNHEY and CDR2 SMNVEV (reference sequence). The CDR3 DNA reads TGTGCCAGCAGTTTCCAAAACGAAATGGGCCGCGAGCAGTACTTC. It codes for CASSFQNEMGREQYF.

The chain's CDR3 is CASSPGRAFAYEQYF. CDR3 in DNA: TGTGCCAGCTCACCGGGGAGGGCATTCGCTTACGAGCAGTACTTC. The chain has TRBV18 and TRBJ2-7, with TRBD2 matching 7 bases. This CDR3 contains 15 residues. Germline V gene data show CDR1 as KGHSH and CDR2 as LQKENI. J gave up 4 bases and V 3 bases, and 9 bases lay outside the gene matches.

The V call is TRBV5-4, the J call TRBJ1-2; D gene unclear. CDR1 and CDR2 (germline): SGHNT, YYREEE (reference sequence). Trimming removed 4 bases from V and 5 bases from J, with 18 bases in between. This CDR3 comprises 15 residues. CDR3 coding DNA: TGTGCCAGCAGCATTGCAGGATCTTTGGGTTATGGCTACACCTTC. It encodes CASSIAGSLGYGYTF. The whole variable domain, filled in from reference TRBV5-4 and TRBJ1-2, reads ETGVTQSPTHLIKTRGQQVTLRCSSQSGHNTVSWYQQALGQGPQFIFQYYREEENGRGNFPPRFSGLQFPNYSSELNVNALELDDSALYLCASSIAGSLGYGYTFGSGTRLTVV.

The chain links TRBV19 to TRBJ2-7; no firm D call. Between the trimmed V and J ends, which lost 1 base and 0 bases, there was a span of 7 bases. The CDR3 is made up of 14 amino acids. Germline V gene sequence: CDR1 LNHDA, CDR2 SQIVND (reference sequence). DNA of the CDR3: TGTGCCAGTAGTATAGGCGGAACCTCCTACGAGCAGTACTTC. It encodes CASSIGGTSYEQYF. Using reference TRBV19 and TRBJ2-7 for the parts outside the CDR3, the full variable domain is DGGITQSPKYLFRKEGQNVTLSCEQNLNHDAMYWYRQDPGQGLRLIYYSQIVNDFQKGDIAEGYSVSREKKESFPLTVTSAQKNPTAFYLCASSIGGTSYEQYFGPGTRLTVT.

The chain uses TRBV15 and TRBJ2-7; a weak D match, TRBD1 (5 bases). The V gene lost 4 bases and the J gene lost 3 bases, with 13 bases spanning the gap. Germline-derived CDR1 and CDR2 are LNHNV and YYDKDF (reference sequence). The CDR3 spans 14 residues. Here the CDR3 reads CATSTPDSYYEQYF. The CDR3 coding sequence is TGTGCCACCAGCACCCCTGACAGCTACTACGAGCAGTACTTC.

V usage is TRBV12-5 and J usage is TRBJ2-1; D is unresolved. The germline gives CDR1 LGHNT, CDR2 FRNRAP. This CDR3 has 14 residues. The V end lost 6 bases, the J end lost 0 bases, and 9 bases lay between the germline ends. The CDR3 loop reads CASGASSSYNEQFF. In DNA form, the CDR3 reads TGTGCTAGTGGAGCGTCAAGCTCCTACAATGAGCAGTTCTTC.

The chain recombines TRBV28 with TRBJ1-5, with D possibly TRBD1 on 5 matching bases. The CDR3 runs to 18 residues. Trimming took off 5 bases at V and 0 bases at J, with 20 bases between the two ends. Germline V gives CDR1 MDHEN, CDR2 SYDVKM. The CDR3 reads CASSAGNPGWDSNQPQHF. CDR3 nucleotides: TGTGCCAGCAGTGCGGGGAACCCAGGGTGGGATAGCAATCAGCCCCAGCATTTT. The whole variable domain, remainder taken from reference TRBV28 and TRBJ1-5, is DVKVTQSSRYLVKRTGEKVFLECVQDMDHENMFWYRQDPGLGLRLIYFSYDVKMKEKGDIPEGYSVSREKKERFSLILESASTNQTSMYLCASSAGNPGWDSNQPQHFGDGTRLSIL.